The table lists the clone carrying this T cell receptor beta chain with a count of one. Its cognate antigen is unknown. From PBMCs, CD4+ and CD8+ T cells were sorted. This sample is part of a study of CD8+ T cells in alopecia areata. Study as a whole: Treatment comprised oral tofacitinib, 5 to 10 mg twice daily, in treated patients. Notes on the study in general: Besides other cells, scalp samples also yield sequences of resident alphabeta T cells from normal skin. Alopecia totalis/universalis scalp especially showed more expanded CD8+ clones than normal scalp.

V lost 3 bases to trimming and J lost 2 bases; unmatched junction nucleotides: 0. Germline CDR1 is SEHNR and CDR2 is FQNEAQ (reference sequence). The CDR3 contains 13 residues. cDNA serving as the sequencing template came from extracted, reverse transcribed RNA. Libraries were prepared by immunoSEQ multiplex PCR; TCRdb keeps only in-frame clonotypes and omits some of them. The sample includes about 180,000 clones, approximately 62% of them seen just once. The sequences come from CD4+ T cells sorted from blood, collected at week 0. The chain uses TRBV7-9 and TRBJ2-5, with TRBD2 identical over 7 bases. The receptor comes from a human donor with alopecia areata. The CDR3 is CASSFGRQETQYF. In DNA, the CDR3 is TGTGCCAGCAGCTTCGGGAGGCAAGAGACCCAGTACTTC.